This T cell receptor (beta chain) was recorded in a study of cytomegalovirus exposure and HLA in healthy donors. Findings and caveats of the study: Most CMV-associated TCR beta chains appeared HLA-restricted in a later analysis. Prior analysis indicated that the majority of TCR beta V segments exhibited productivity approximately 87% or approximately 30% of the time. There were some public TCRs occurring in many donors, but most TCR sequences were rare.

In the PCR, 60 Vbeta and 13 Jbeta primers were used. TCRdb keeps only in-frame clones here, not all; method: immunoSEQ multiplex PCR. Its listing shows 200,000 or so clones. The germline CDR1 and CDR2 sequences are MDHEN and SYDVKM. V gave up 7 bases and J gave up 2 bases, with 16 bases separating them. The CDR3 extends over 15 amino acids. Note on this clone: Its antigen is unidentified.

This TCR came from a boy younger than 18 in good health and CMV-seronegative. Sequencing input: PBMCs. V usage is TRBV28 and J usage is TRBJ2-3, with a possible D match to TRBD2 (5 bases). The CDR3 region has the DNA TGTGCCAGCACTCACGGGCAGCGGAACACAGATACGCAGTATTTT. Translated: CASTHGQRNTDTQYF.